These 17 T cell receptor beta chains came from one sample sequenced in a study of early T cells in non-severe SARS-CoV-2 infection. TCRdb reprocessed the 5' RACE reads via MiXCR and lists one record per CDR3 protein. The repertoire holds approximately 22,000 distinct CDR3 sequences, less than 7.5% seen once, with roughly 14% in the top ten. The input for sequencing was whole blood, taken at baseline. The receptors originated from an adult who was a healthcare worker with PCR-confirmed SARS-CoV-2 infection or an uninfected control (not recorded which).

This clonotype was detected ten times or more. This rearrangement joins TRBV12-5 to TRBJ1-4; no firm D call. The CDR3 is made up of 15 amino acids. Germline loops: CDR1 LGHNT, CDR2 FRNRAP. V dropped 5 bases and J dropped 6 bases, with 16 bases sitting between them. In DNA, the CDR3 is TGTGCTAGTGGTGAGGAGGGAGGACGGGATGAAAAACTGTTTTTT. It encodes CASGEEGGRDEKLFF.

This clonotype appeared many times. The rearrangement links TRBV7-9 to TRBJ1-3; weak D call: TRBD1 (6 bases). Trimming stripped 0 bases from V and 0 bases from J, with 15 bases between. Germline V gene data show CDR1 as SEHNR and CDR2 as FQNEAQ (reference sequence). The CDR3 sequence is 18 residues long. CDR3 residues: CASSLAGPGQISGNTIYF. The CDR3 DNA is TGTGCCAGCAGCTTAGCAGGGCCGGGACAAATCTCTGGAAACACCATATATTTT.

This chain uses TRBV24-1 with TRBJ2-1, with 8 bases that match TRBD1. Trimming removed 5 bases from V and 8 bases from J; junction bases left unmatched: 4. Germline V gene data show CDR1 as KGHDR and CDR2 as SFDVKD. This CDR3 is 13 amino acids long. The CDR3, as DNA: TGTGCCACCAGTGCCCAGACAGGGGATGAGCAGTTCTTC. This gives the protein CATSAQTGDEQFF.

J is TRBJ2-7 and V is TRBV10-3, with D possibly matching TRBD1 (6 bases). Per germline, CDR1 ENHRY and CDR2 SYGVKD. Deletions cut 0 bases from V and 4 bases from J, with 10 bases between. This CDR3 has 14 residues. The chain's CDR3 is CAISESGRGYEQYF. The DNA of the CDR3 is TGTGCCATCAGTGAGTCCGGCAGGGGATACGAGCAGTACTTC.

The CDR3 spells CANGWPGQRGRNTEAFF. CDR3 DNA sequence: TGTGCCAACGGCTGGCCGGGACAACGAGGAAGGAACACTGAAGCTTTCTTT. The chain combines TRBV13 with TRBJ1-1; D possibly corresponds to TRBD1 (6 bases). The CDR3 has 17 residues. Germline V gene sequence: CDR1 PRHDT, CDR2 FYEKMQ (reference sequence). V shed 10 bases and J shed 1 base, with 25 bases lying between them.

V and J are TRBV11-2 and TRBJ1-1; a possible D gene is TRBD1 (5 bases). The V gene lost 5 bases and the J gene lost 8 bases, with 12 bases spanning the gap. The CDR3 sequence is 12 residues long. Looked up from germline, CDR1 is SGHAT and CDR2 is FQNNGV. Here the CDR3 reads CASSTLTEEAFF. DNA for the CDR3: TGTGCCAGCAGCACTTTGACAGAAGAAGCTTTCTTT.

This clonotype was seen many times. The chain has TRBV15 and TRBJ2-3; 13 bases match TRBD2. Trimming removed 3 bases from V and 2 bases from J; junction bases left unmatched: 5. The CDR3 contains 17 residues. Germline V lookup: CDR1 LNHNV, CDR2 YYDKDF (reference sequence). The CDR3 coding sequence is TGTGCCACCAGCAGTGGGACTAGCGGGATCACCACAGATACGCAGTATTTT. It yields the protein CATSSGTSGITTDTQYF.

This clonotype was found a few times. The chain employs TRBV7-2 and TRBJ2-7; TRBD1 matches at 8 bases. CDR1 is SGHTA, CDR2 FQGNSA, per germline. The CDR3 length is 15 residues. V lost 0 bases to trimming and J lost 3 bases; unmatched junction nucleotides: 4. The CDR3 sequence: CASSLALGTGYEQYF. The CDR3 DNA reads as TGTGCCAGCAGCTTAGCGCTAGGGACAGGCTACGAGCAGTACTTC. Together with reference TRBV7-2 and TRBJ2-7, the CDR3 gives the full variable domain: GAGVSQSPSNKVTEKGKDVELRCDPISGHTALYWYRQSLGQGLEFLIYFQGNSAPDKSGLPSDRFSAERTGGSVSTLTIQRTQQEDSAVYLCASSLALGTGYEQYFGPGTRLTVT.

This clonotype was counted a few times. V gene TRBV20-1 combines with J gene TRBJ2-5, with D tentatively TRBD2 (5 bases). V gave up 4 bases and J gave up 2 bases, with 11 bases separating them. Germline CDR1 and CDR2: DFQATT and SNEGSKA (reference sequence). CDR3 length equals 13 residues. As DNA, the CDR3 is TGCAGTGCTATCCGGGATGCTCAAGAGACCCAGTACTTC. Amino acid sequence: CSAIRDAQETQYF.

This clonotype appeared many times. The chain uses TRBV11-3 and TRBJ1-1; D not resolved. Germline CDR1 SGHNT, CDR2 YENEEA. V lost 3 bases and J lost 1, with 6 bases in between. CDR3 size: 13 residues. CDR3 sequence: CASSFSKNTEAFF. CDR3 bases: TGTGCCAGCAGCTTCTCCAAGAACACTGAAGCTTTCTTT.

In regard to this clonotype: An end of the junction differs from the germline gene, which may be a read error. The rearrangement uses TRBV28 and TRBJ2-5; D may be TRBD1 (6 bases). Germline CDR1 MDHEN, CDR2 SYDVKM. The CDR3 is 14 residues long. CDR3 DNA sequence: TGTGCCGGCAGTGGGCCGGGACACGGAGAGACCCAGTACTTC. This gives the protein CAGSGPGHGETQYF.

This chain links TRBV3-1 with TRBJ1-3, with TRBD1 matching over 8 bases. This CDR3 contains 16 residues. J was trimmed by 9 bases and V by 3 bases; bases with no gene match: 13. The germline V gene has CDR1 LGHDT and CDR2 YNNKEL (reference sequence). The chain's CDR3 is CASSQSSGTGQGTIYF. Here the CDR3 DNA reads TGTGCCAGCAGCCAGTCTTCCGGGACAGGTCAGGGCACCATATATTTT.

Ten or more counts support this clonotype. This rearrangement joins TRBV9 to TRBJ2-3; TRBD2 matches at 13 bases. CDR3 size: 20 residues. After removal of 3 bases from V and 2 bases from J, the junction contained 15 bases not matched to a gene. Germline CDR1 reads SGDLS; CDR2 reads YYNGEE. CDR3 in amino acids: CASSEGFPRLAGGPTDTQYF. DNA for the CDR3: TGTGCCAGCAGCGAGGGTTTCCCGAGACTAGCGGGGGGACCCACAGATACGCAGTATTTT.

This clonotype is categorized as medium-sized. The chain recombines TRBV4-3 with TRBJ1-6; 7 bases align to TRBD1. Trimming took 1 base from V and 9 from J; bases not matched to a gene: 6. This CDR3 comprises 15 residues. Germline CDR1 LGHNA, CDR2 YSLEER. The CDR3 DNA is TGCGCCAGCAGCCAAGGAAGTCAGGGGGGTTCACCCCTCCACTTT. Residues: CASSQGSQGGSPLHF.

The J gene is TRBJ1-2, the V gene TRBV6-5, with D possibly TRBD1 on 5 matching bases. Germline CDR1 and CDR2: MNHEY and SVGAGI. V lost 5 bases and J 4 bases, leaving 11 bases between the germline ends. The CDR3 contains 13 residues. CDR3 in amino acids: CASSRQKGYGYTF. The CDR3 region has the DNA TGTGCCAGCAGTCGACAGAAGGGCTATGGCTACACCTTC.

This clonotype is classed as medium-sized. This chain joins TRBV5-1 and TRBJ2-3; no reliable D call. This CDR3 has 13 amino acids. Germline V gene lookup returns CDR1 SGHRS and CDR2 YFSETQ. V was pared by 0 bases and J by 6 bases, with 8 bases between. CDR3 in amino acids: CASSLDMPDTQYF. Written as DNA, the CDR3 is TGCGCCAGCAGCTTGGACATGCCCGATACGCAGTATTTT. Full variable domain (rest looked up from reference TRBV5-1 and TRBJ2-3): KAGVTQTPRYLIKTRGQQVTLSCSPISGHRSVSWYQQTPGQGLQFLFEYFSETQRNKGNFPGRFSGRQFSNSRSEMNVSTLELGDSALYLCASSLDMPDTQYFGPGTRLTVL.

The chain carries TRBV11-2 and TRBJ2-3; possibly TRBD1 for D (6 bases). Between the trimmed V and J ends, which lost 3 bases and 6 bases, there was a span of 7 bases. The CDR3 is 12 amino acids. Germline CDR1 and CDR2: SGHAT and FQNNGV. The CDR3 is CASSFRGDTQYF. The DNA for the CDR3 is TGTGCCAGCAGCTTTAGGGGGGATACGCAGTATTTT. The whole variable domain, remainder taken from reference TRBV11-2 and TRBJ2-3, is EAGVAQSPRYKIIEKRQSVAFWCNPISGHATLYWYQQILGQGPKLLIQFQNNGVVDDSQLPKDRFSAERLKGVDSTLKIQPAKLEDSAVYLCASSFRGDTQYFGPGTRLTVL.